This T cell receptor beta chain stems from a study of blood T cells in healthy people across ages. A second about 7 to 11 cycle PCR used barcoded and J-beta primers. MiXCR was run by TCRdb on the 5' RACE reads, yielding one entry per CDR3 protein. Among roughly 1,700,000 distinct CDR3 sequences, 28% were seen once, and the ten largest hold more than 6%. The V gene lost 6 bases and the J gene lost 7 bases, with 19 bases spanning the gap. This CDR3 contains 14 residues. The germline CDR1 and CDR2 sequences are SNHLY and FYNNEI. Sequenced material: blood. The TCR sequence derives from a woman in her twenties or thirties in good health. The chain recombines TRBV2 with TRBJ2-7, with a possible D match to TRBD2 (5 bases). The CDR3 DNA sequence: TGTGCCAGCAGGCGGGCCCTCGTTATCTCTGAGCAGTACTTC. This translates into CASRRALVISEQYF.